This is a list of T cell receptor beta chains from one sample in a study of HIV-infected patients and healthy controls. TCRdb re-called the 5' RACE reads through MiXCR, storing one row per CDR3 protein. The repertoire includes about 10,000 distinct CDR3 sequences, 7% to 9% of them detected once, and 5.8% sits in the top ten. Sequencing was done on a sample of blood. Receptors originate from an adult in good health. Both conserved end residues are part of each CDR3. The D gene is left open where the match is weak. Only some rows state a clone size, as once, few, many or a class for expanded clones.

>medium-sized|TRBD2|TRBJ2-5|TRBV29-1
CSVEGVAGGSYETQYF
TGCAGCGTTGAAGGAGTAGCGGGGGGTTCGTACGAGACCCAGTACTTC
>medium-sized|NA|TRBJ2-3|TRBV6-5
CASSFSRGTDTQYF
TGTGCCAGCAGCTTCTCACGAGGGACAGATACGCAGTATTTT
>many|NA|TRBJ1-2|TRBV6-6
CASSVTGDAGYGYTF
TGTGCCAGCAGTGTTACGGGGGACGCAGGGTATGGCTACACCTTC
>few|NA|TRBJ2-1|TRBV10-3
CAISHLGGSYNEQFF
TGTGCCATCAGTCACCTAGGGGGCTCCTACAATGAGCAGTTCTTC
>NA|TRBD2|TRBJ2-2|TRBV20-1
CSALGLAGTNTGELFF
TGCAGTGCGTTGGGACTAGCGGGTACGAACACCGGGGAGCTGTTTTTT
>many|NA|TRBJ2-7|TRBV13
CASSLIGGDGSYEQYF
TGTGCCAGCAGCTTAATAGGGGGGGACGGATCATACGAGCAGTACTTC
>medium-sized|TRBD1|TRBJ1-2|TRBV20-1
CSASFRGGLDGYTF
TGCAGTGCTAGTTTTCGAGGGGGCTTAGATGGCTACACCTTC
>many|NA|TRBJ2-3|TRBV7-3
CASSLTGAFGVTQYF
TGTGCCAGCAGCCTGACAGGAGCATTCGGGGTTACGCAGTATTTT
>medium-sized|NA|TRBJ2-1|TRBV12-3/TRBV12-4
CASSPDIHQFF
TGTGCCAGCAGCCCGGACATTCACCAGTTCTTC
>few|NA|TRBJ1-2|TRBV7-2
CASSLVSGLAETSMGYTF
TGTGCCAGCAGCTTAGTGTCGGGGCTTGCAGAGACGTCTATGGGCTACACCTTC
>NA|NA|TRBJ2-5|TRBV7-9
CASSLDGSYQETQYF
TGTGCCAGCAGCTTGGACGGGTCCTACCAAGAGACCCAGTACTTC
>NA|NA|TRBJ2-2|TRBV28
CASRIGSTGELFF
TGTGCCAGCAGAATCGGGTCCACCGGGGAGCTGTTTTTT
>NA|NA|TRBJ2-3|TRBV5-1
CASSLDRASTDTQYF
TGCGCCAGCAGCTTGGACAGAGCTAGCACAGATACGCAGTATTTT
>many|TRBD1|TRBJ1-1|TRBV4-3
CASSQAGTENTEAFF
TGCGCCAGCAGCCAAGCCGGGACAGAGAACACTGAAGCTTTCTTT
>few|NA|TRBJ2-3|TRBV25-1
CASSPEWVWTQYF
TGTGCCAGCAGCCCCGAGTGGGTATGGACGCAGTATTTT
>medium-sized|TRBD1|TRBJ2-1|TRBV7-2
CASSQQAGGLDEQFF
TGTGCCAGCAGCCAACAAGCAGGGGGCTTGGATGAGCAGTTCTTC
>NA|TRBD2|TRBJ2-5|TRBV28
CASSLSQGTGGQETQYF
TGTGCCAGCAGTTTATCCCAGGGTACGGGAGGCCAAGAGACCCAGTACTTC
>medium-sized|TRBD1|TRBJ2-7|TRBV27
CASSSGTGGPYEQYF
TGTGCCAGCAGTTCTGGGACAGGGGGGCCCTACGAGCAGTACTTC
>medium-sized|NA|TRBJ2-7|TRBV7-8
CASSSVTGTLEQYF
TGTGCCAGCAGCTCAGTTACCGGGACACTCGAGCAGTACTTC
>medium-sized|NA|TRBJ2-5|TRBV29-1
CSVEPTSQETQYF
TGCAGCGTTGAACCCACATCGCAAGAGACCCAGTACTTC
>many|TRBD1|TRBJ2-7|TRBV6-1
CASRLRQGWNEQYF
TGTGCCAGCAGACTAAGACAGGGGTGGAACGAGCAGTACTTC
>many|NA|TRBJ1-4|TRBV6-5
CASSYQDTLNEKLFF
TGTGCCAGCAGTTACCAAGACACCCTTAATGAAAAACTGTTTTTT
>medium-sized|NA|TRBJ2-4|TRBV7-2
CASSQRGPIDIQYF
TGTGCCAGCAGCCAACGGGGTCCGATAGACATTCAGTACTTC
>NA|TRBD2|TRBJ2-3|TRBV12-3/TRBV12-4
CASSWSGRREDTQYF
TGTGCCAGCAGTTGGAGCGGGAGGAGAGAGGATACGCAGTATTTT
>NA|TRBD1|TRBJ2-1|TRBV27
CASSSLQGQPAYNEQFF
TGTGCCAGCAGTTCCCTCCAGGGACAGCCAGCCTACAATGAGCAGTTCTTC
>many|NA|TRBJ1-1|TRBV27
CASSPPGTGRLGAFF
TGTGCCAGCAGTCCCCCGGGGACGGGGCGCCTGGGAGCTTTCTTT
>many|TRBD2|TRBJ2-7|TRBV20-1
CSALGLAGVGEQYF
TGCAGTGCTTTGGGACTAGCGGGAGTGGGGGAGCAGTACTTC
>NA|NA|TRBJ1-1|TRBV5-6
CASTGRKNTEAFF
TGTGCCAGCACCGGACGGAAGAACACTGAAGCTTTCTTT
>few|TRBD2|TRBJ2-5|TRBV12-3/TRBV12-4
CASSQIAGETQYF
TGTGCCAGCAGTCAGATAGCGGGAGAGACCCAGTACTTC
>NA|NA|TRBJ2-5|TRBV29-1
CSVAWLASQETQYF
TGCAGCGTTGCCTGGCTAGCCAGCCAAGAGACCCAGTACTTC
>medium-sized|NA|TRBJ2-7|TRBV9
CASSLQTHSYEQYF
TGTGCCAGCAGCCTCCAGACTCACTCCTACGAGCAGTACTTC
>medium-sized|NA|TRBJ2-2|TRBV12-3/TRBV12-4
CASSFRLWGGGELFF
TGTGCCAGCAGTTTTCGTCTTTGGGGCGGCGGGGAGCTGTTTTTT